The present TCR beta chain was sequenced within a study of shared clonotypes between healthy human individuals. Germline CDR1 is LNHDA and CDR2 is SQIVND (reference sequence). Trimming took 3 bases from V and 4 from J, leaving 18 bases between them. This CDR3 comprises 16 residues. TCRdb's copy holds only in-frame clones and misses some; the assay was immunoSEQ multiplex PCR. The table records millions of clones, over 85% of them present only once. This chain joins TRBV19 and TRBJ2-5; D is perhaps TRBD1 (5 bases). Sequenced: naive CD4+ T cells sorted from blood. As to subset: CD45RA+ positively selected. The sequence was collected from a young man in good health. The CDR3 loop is CASSMGAGKSRETQYF. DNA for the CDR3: TGTGCCAGTAGTATGGGCGCAGGGAAATCCCGAGAGACCCAGTACTTC.